This T cell receptor (beta chain) is drawn from a study of blood T cell repertoires in COVID-19. Using immunoSEQ multiplex PCR, the repertoire was profiled, and TCRdb retains in-frame clones only, with some absent. The sample yields a few hundred thousand clones, over 85% seen once. Researchers sorted participants into cohorts using their self-reported clinical history. Resolution of symptoms, clearance, or two negative PCRs was present in recovered Cohort 3 donors. Trimming cost V 6 bases and J 3 bases; bases outside gene matches: 6. The CDR3 consists of 14 residues. Germline CDR1 reads SNHLY; CDR2 reads FYNNEI.

The source is a young woman who had recovered from COVID-19. Sample: PBMCs or T cells enriched from blood (not recorded which). The chain carries TRBV2 and TRBJ1-1; TRBD1 agrees at 8 bases. CDR3 protein: CASRRDRGDTEAFF. The DNA for the CDR3 is TGTGCCAGCAGACGTGACAGGGGAGACACTGAAGCTTTCTTT.